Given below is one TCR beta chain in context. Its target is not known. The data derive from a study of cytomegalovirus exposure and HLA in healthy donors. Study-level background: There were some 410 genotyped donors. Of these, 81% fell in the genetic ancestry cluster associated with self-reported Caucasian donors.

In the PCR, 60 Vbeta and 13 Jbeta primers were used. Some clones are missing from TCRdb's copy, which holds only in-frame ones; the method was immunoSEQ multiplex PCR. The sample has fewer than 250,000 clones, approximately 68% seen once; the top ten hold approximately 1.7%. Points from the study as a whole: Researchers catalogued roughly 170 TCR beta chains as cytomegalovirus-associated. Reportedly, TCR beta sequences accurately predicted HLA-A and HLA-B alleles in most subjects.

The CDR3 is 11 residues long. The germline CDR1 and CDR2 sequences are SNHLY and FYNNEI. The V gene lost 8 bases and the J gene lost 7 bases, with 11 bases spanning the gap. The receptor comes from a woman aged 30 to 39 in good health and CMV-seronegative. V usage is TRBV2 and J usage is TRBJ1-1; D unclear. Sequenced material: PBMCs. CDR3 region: CASRRLLEAFF. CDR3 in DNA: TGTGCCAGCCGAAGATTACTTGAAGCTTTCTTT.